The rows below give T cell receptor beta chains drawn from one sample of a study of technical replicates of blood from a handful of donors. Assay: immunoSEQ multiplex PCR; the TCRdb copy retains only in-frame clones and omits some. Of tens of thousands of clones in the sample, roughly 97% are singletons; the top ten hold 0.2% to 0.25%. The sequencing input was T cells isolated from PBMCs. These receptors originate from a human donor in good health. The CDR3 runs from the conserved cysteine through the conserved F or W. Some rows have no size entry. The others give once, few or many, or a class for an expanded clone.

CASSFQGVAYEQYF,TRBV27,NA
CASSTGNDRETEAFF,TRBV13,NA
CASGLGHSKSYEQYF,TRBV12-5,NA
CASSQLGGYYEQYF,TRBV7-9,NA
CASSLGQNNQPQHF,TRBV5-6,NA
CASSSPPDSVYNEQFF,TRBV6-5,NA
CASSNRGRDTEAFF,TRBV2,NA
CASSPMMGQLNTEAFF,TRBV4-2,NA
CASSLVRETPYNEQFF,TRBV5-6,NA
CASSEGRGPWGEQYF,TRBV6-1,NA
CASSKVPAGENEKLFF,TRBV21-1,NA
CASSQSRHSGNTIYF,TRBV16,NA
CASSLTDREAFF,TRBV7-9,NA
CASSEREGLADEQYF,TRBV6-1,NA
CASSVLWGQVPLTIYF,TRBV2,NA
CSVDIGNTGELFF,TRBV29-1,NA
CASSLTGYGYTF,TRBV5-1,NA
CASSQELASLAYTF,TRBV4-1,NA
CASSSREWGLNSPLHF,TRBV11-3,once
CASRTSGRAWETQYF,TRBV11-2,NA
CATSFDSNTEAFF,TRBV19,NA
CASSPVDSQNYGYTF,TRBV5-1,NA
CASNPGLQNEQFF,TRBV19,NA
CAPPQDQPQHF,TRBV30,NA
CASSREVDQPQHF,TRBV18,NA
CASTEPPGLYQETQYF,TRBV2,NA
CAWTRGLVEAFF,TRBV30,few
CASSPPSGMGSTDTQYF,TRBV11-2,NA
CASSLVPQGLDTEAFF,TRBV7-6,NA
CASRFGGWETGELFF,TRBV7-2,NA
CAGEVREKLFF,TRBV27,NA
CASSPVTSGHEQYF,TRBV18,NA
CASSRGGQAKNIQYF,TRBV4-1,NA
CASSPRQFGEQYF,TRBV18,NA
CASSVGTGDYEQYF,TRBV9,NA
CASTGDSNEQFF,TRBV2,NA
CASSYLAGGADTQYF,TRBV6-5,NA
CASSLSGGSYEQYF,TRBV5-1,NA
CSVDAARAFF,TRBV29-1,NA
CASSPPQVAGGRSYEQYF,TRBV18,NA
CASRLNQGTEAFF,TRBV6-1,NA
CASSLGRAGANVLTF,TRBV5-1,NA
CASSGRTGRLANTGELFF,TRBV6-1,once
CASSLFGSGALVVNGYTF,TRBV7-8,NA